These T cell receptor beta chains were read from a single sample in a study of T cell repertoires in cytomegalovirus infection. TCRdb re-derived calls from the reads in MiXCR, one entry per CDR3 protein. The sample records hundreds of thousands of distinct CDR3 sequences, about 9.1% being singletons. The sequenced sample was PBMCs. The receptor set was obtained from a human donor in good health (CMV status not recorded). Some clones in this sample may be carry-over from other donors' samples. Each CDR3 is given with its conserved first and last residue.

TRBJ1-2	TRBV12-3/TRBV12-4	CASSYQGNPNYGYTF
TRBJ1-1	TRBV20-1	CSARLFGQGNTEAFF
TRBJ2-2	TRBV6-2/TRBV6-3	CASRSTSGSTGELFF
TRBJ1-3	TRBV12-3/TRBV12-4	CASSPSNRGRGNTIYF
TRBJ1-5	TRBV5-1	CASSPGTSDQPQHF
TRBJ2-5	TRBV29-1	CSGGRKETQYF
TRBJ2-1	TRBV29-1	CSVEGFFGSYNEQFF
TRBJ1-1	TRBV29-1	CSVVRVLNTEAFF
TRBJ1-4	TRBV20-1	CSAAAGTANEKLFF
TRBJ2-5	TRBV9	CASSVVGTVQETQYF
TRBJ2-7	TRBV5-4	CASSVPLAGARGEQYF
TRBJ1-2	TRBV28	CASSSSSTGSGGGYTF
TRBJ2-2	TRBV6-2/TRBV6-3	CASSYIRTANTGELFF
TRBJ2-2	TRBV12-3/TRBV12-4	CASSLAGESAGELFF
TRBJ2-6	TRBV25-1	CASSRSGVGSGANVLTF
TRBJ1-5	TRBV29-1	CSAGGDRPQHF
TRBJ1-1	TRBV28	CASSGSRGLYTEAFF
TRBJ1-5	TRBV28	CASSLWAGGSNQPQHF
TRBJ2-3	TRBV29-1	CSVEGDGRTYTQYF
TRBJ2-3	TRBV20-1	CSARLAGARLGDTQYF
TRBJ2-1	TRBV19	CASSIDWDLYNEQFF
TRBJ2-3	TRBV2	CASTPREGVIDTQYF
TRBJ2-4	TRBV28	CASSFMMRRRNIQYF
TRBJ1-5	TRBV6-2/TRBV6-3	CASSFWLSNQPQHF
TRBJ2-3	TRBV6-5	CASSYSGTGPDTQYF
TRBJ2-7	TRBV29-1	CSVEGTGGKNYEQYF
TRBJ2-7	TRBV29-1	CSVETGFQEQYF
TRBJ2-5	TRBV20-1	CSAPPRGLQETQYF
TRBJ1-5	TRBV6-2/TRBV6-3	CASSYFVRNQPQHF
TRBJ2-1	TRBV28	CASSPRGAGSNEQFF
TRBJ2-1	TRBV18	CASSPTRPSYMHEQFF
TRBJ2-1	TRBV5-4	CASSLTGYEQFF
TRBJ2-7	TRBV7-9	CASSLRQAVDEQYF
TRBJ1-1	TRBV5-1	CASSSGTGPSTEAFF
TRBJ1-6	TRBV20-1	CSASRSGEGLKSPLHF
TRBJ1-6	TRBV6-5	CASSYRSNSPLHF
TRBJ1-2	TRBV29-1	CSVEGSGSGYTF
TRBJ1-1	TRBV25-1	CASSELRGEAFF
TRBJ1-1	TRBV19	CASSLDTFEAFF
TRBJ2-7	TRBV19	CASSIRDSYEQYF
TRBJ1-5	TRBV28	CASSLRRDGILNQPQHF
TRBJ1-2	TRBV7-9	CASSPRQGRGYGYTF
TRBJ2-2	TRBV5-4	CASSVDRSNTGELFF
TRBJ2-5	TRBV20-1	CSATVGQETQYF